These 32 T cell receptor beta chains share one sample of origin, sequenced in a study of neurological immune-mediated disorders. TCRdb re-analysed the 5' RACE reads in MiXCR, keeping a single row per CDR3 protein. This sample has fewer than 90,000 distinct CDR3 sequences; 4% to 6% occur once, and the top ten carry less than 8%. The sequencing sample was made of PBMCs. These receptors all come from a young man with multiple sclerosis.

The CDR3 sequence is CATSDRDRDGYTF. DNA for the CDR3: TGTGCCACCAGTGATCGGGACAGGGATGGCTACACCTTC. The chain couples TRBV24-1 to TRBJ1-2; 9 nucleotides line up with TRBD1. Germline loops: CDR1 KGHDR, CDR2 SFDVKD. The CDR3 contains 13 residues. The trim removed 3 bases at V and 6 bases at J, leaving 1 base unmatched.

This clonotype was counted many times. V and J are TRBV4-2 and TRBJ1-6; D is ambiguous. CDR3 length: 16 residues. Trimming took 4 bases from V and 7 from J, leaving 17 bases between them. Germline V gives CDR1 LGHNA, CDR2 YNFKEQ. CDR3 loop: CASSPFASETNSPLHF. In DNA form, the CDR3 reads TGTGCCAGCAGCCCGTTCGCCTCGGAGACAAATTCACCCCTCCACTTT.

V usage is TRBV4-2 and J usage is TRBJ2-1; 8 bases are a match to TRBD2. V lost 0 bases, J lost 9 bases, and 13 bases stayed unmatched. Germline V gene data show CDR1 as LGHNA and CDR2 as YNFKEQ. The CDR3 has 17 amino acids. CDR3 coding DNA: TGTGCCAGCAGCCAAGATCCGGGCGGGGGGCCTAGGGGTGAGCAGTTCTTC. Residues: CASSQDPGGGPRGEQFF.

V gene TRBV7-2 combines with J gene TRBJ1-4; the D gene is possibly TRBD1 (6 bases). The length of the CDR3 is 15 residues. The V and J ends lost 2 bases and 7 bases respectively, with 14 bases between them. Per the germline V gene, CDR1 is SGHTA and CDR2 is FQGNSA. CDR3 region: CASSLSTGNGEKLFF. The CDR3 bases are TGTGCCAGCAGCTTATCAACAGGGAATGGTGAAAAACTGTTTTTT.

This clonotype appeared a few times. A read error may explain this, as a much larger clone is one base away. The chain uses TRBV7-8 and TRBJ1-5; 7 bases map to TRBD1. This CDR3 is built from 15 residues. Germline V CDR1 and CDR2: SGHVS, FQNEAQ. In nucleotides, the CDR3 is TGTGCCAGCAGCTCCCGACAGGGACGGGCTCAGCCCCAGAATTTT. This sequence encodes CASSSRQGRAQPQNF. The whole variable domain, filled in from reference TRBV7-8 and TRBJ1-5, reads GAGVSQSPRYKVAKRGQDVALRCDPISGHVSLFWYQQALGQGPEFLTYFQNEAQLDKSGLPSDRFFAERPEGSVSTLKIQRTQQEDSAVYLCASSSRQGRAQPQNFGDGTRLSIL.

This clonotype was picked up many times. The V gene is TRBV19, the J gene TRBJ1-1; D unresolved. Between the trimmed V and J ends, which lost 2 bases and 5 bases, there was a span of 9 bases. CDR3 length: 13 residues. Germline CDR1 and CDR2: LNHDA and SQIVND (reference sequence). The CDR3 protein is CASSIYGGTEAFF. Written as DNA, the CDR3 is TGTGCCAGTAGTATATATGGAGGGACTGAAGCTTTCTTT. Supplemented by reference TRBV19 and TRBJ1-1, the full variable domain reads DGGITQSPKYLFRKEGQNVTLSCEQNLNHDAMYWYRQDPGQGLRLIYYSQIVNDFQKGDIAEGYSVSREKKESFPLTVTSAQKNPTAFYLCASSIYGGTEAFFGQGTRLTVV.

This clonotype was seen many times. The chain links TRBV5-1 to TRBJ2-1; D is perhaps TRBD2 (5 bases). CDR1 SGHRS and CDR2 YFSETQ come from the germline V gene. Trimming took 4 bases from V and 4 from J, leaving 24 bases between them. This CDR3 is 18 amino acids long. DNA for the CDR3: TGCGCCAGCAGCCGATCATCGGGAACAACTTATAAGTACAATGAGCAGTTCTTC. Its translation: CASSRSSGTTYKYNEQFF. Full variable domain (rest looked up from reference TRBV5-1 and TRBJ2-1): KAGVTQTPRYLIKTRGQQVTLSCSPISGHRSVSWYQQTPGQGLQFLFEYFSETQRNKGNFPGRFSGRQFSNSRSEMNVSTLELGDSALYLCASSRSSGTTYKYNEQFFGPGTRLTVL.

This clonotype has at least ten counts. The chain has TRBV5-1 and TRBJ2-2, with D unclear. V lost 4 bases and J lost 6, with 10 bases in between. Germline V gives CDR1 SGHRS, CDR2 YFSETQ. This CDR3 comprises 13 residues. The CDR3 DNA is TGCGCCAGCAGCCCCCCTAAGTCCGGGGAGCTGTTTTTT. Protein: CASSPPKSGELFF.

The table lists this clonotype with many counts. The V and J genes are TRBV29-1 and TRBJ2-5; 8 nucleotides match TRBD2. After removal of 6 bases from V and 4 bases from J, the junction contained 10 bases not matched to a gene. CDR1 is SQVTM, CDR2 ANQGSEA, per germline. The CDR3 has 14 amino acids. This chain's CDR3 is CSVDGPGGSETQYF. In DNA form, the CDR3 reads TGCAGCGTCGACGGGCCGGGGGGGTCAGAGACCCAGTACTTC.

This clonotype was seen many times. CDR3 loop: CSGRQGGTYEQYF. In DNA form, the CDR3 reads TGCAGCGGTCGACAGGGGGGGACCTACGAGCAGTACTTC. The V call is TRBV29-1, the J call TRBJ2-7; 9 nucleotides align to TRBD1. This CDR3 spans 13 amino acids. V shed 7 bases, J shed 2 bases, and the junction held 6 bases outside the gene matches. Germline CDR1 reads SQVTM; CDR2 reads ANQGSEA.

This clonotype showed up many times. The CDR3 bases are TGTGCCACCAGTGATTGGACAGTCTACAATGAGCAGTTCTTC. The encoded protein is CATSDWTVYNEQFF. V and J are TRBV24-1 and TRBJ2-1; a weak D match, TRBD1 (6 bases). The CDR3 is made up of 14 amino acids. The V gene's germline CDR1 is KGHDR and CDR2 SFDVKD. V was shortened by 2 bases and J by 3 bases, with 7 bases between the two germline ends.

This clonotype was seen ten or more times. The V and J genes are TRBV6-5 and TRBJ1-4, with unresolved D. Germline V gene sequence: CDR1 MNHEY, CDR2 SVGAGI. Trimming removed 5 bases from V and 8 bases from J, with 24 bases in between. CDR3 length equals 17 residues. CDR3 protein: CASSTDQKGRSNEKLFF. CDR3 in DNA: TGTGCCAGCAGTACCGACCAGAAAGGGCGATCCAACGAAAAACTGTTTTTT.

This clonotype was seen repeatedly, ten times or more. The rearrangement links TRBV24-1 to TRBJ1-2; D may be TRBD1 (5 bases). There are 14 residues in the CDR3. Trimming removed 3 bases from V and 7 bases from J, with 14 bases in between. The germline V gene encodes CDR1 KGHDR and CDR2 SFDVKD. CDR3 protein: CATSDPGDAGGYTF. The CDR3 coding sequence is TGTGCCACCAGTGATCCGGGGGACGCAGGTGGCTACACCTTC.

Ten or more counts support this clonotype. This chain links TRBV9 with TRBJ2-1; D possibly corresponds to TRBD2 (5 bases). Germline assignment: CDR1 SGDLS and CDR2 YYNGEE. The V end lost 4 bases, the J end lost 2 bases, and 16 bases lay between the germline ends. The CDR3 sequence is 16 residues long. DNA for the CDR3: TGTGCCAGCAGCCCTCCCCCCCCCGGGGCCTACAATGAGCAGTTCTTC. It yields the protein CASSPPPPGAYNEQFF.

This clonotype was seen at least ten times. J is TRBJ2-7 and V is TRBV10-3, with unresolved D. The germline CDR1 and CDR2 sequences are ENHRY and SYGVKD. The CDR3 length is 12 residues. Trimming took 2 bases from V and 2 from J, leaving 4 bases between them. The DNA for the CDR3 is TGTGCCATCAGTGAGCAGACCTACGAGCAGTACTTC. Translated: CAISEQTYEQYF.

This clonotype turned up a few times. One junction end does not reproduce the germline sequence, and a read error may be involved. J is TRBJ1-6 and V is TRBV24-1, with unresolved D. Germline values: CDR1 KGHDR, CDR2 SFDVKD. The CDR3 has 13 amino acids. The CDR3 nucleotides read TGTGCCACCAGTGATTCGGTGGGTTCACCCCTCAACTTT. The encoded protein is CATSDSVGSPLNF.

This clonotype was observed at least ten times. CDR3 bases: TGTGCCAGCAGCCAAGAGTCGAGAAATTCACCCCTCCACTTT. Encoded protein: CASSQESRNSPLHF. The V and J genes are TRBV14 and TRBJ1-6; no definite D call. Germline V CDR1 and CDR2: SGHDN, FVKESK. V was pared by 0 bases and J by 7 bases, with 7 bases between. This CDR3 spans 14 amino acids.

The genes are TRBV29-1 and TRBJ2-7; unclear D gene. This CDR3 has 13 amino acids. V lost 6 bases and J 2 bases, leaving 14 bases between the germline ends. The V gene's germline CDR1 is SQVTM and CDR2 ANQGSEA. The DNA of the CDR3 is TGCAGCGTCGGGCCCAACGGAGCCTACGAGCAGTACTTC. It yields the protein CSVGPNGAYEQYF.

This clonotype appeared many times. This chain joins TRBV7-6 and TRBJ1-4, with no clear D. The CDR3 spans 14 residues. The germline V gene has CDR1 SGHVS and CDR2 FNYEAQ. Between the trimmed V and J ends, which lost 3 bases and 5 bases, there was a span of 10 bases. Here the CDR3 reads CASSFGDVNEKLFF. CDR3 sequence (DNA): TGTGCCAGCAGCTTCGGTGATGTGAATGAAAAACTGTTTTTT.

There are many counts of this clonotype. CDR3 residues: CASSPDNYGYTF. Written as DNA, the CDR3 is TGTGCCAGCAGCCCCGACAACTATGGCTACACCTTC. This sequence joins TRBV7-4 and TRBJ1-2; D call uncertain. V was shortened by 5 bases and J by 2 bases, with 6 bases between the two germline ends. CDR1 and CDR2 from the germline V gene are SGHVT and SQSDAQ. The CDR3 spans 12 residues. Full variable domain (outside the CDR3, taken from reference TRBV7-4 and TRBJ1-2): GAGVSQSPRYKVAKRGRDVALRCDSISGHVTLYWYRQTLGQGSEVLTYSQSDAQRDKSGRPSGRFSAERPERSVSTLKIQRTEQGDSAVYLCASSPDNYGYTFGSGTRLTVV.

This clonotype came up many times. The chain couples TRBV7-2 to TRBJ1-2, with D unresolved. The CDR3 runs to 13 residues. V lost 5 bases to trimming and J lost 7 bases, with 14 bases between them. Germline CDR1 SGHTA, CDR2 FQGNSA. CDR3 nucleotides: TGTGCCAGCAGCCCCCCCGAAGTAGCTGGCTACACCTTC. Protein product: CASSPPEVAGYTF.

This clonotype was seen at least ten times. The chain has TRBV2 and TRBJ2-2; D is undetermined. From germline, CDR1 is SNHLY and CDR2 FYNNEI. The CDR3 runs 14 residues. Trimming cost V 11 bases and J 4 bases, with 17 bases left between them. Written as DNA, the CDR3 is TGTGCCTCCCAAGGGCAGACGGGCACCGGGGAGCTGTTTTTT. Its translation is CASQGQTGTGELFF.

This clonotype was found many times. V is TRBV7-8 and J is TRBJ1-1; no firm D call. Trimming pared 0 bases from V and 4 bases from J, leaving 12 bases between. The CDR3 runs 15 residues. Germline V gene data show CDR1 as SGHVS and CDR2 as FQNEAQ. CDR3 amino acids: CASSLAISSGTEAFF. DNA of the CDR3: TGTGCCAGCAGCTTAGCCATTTCGTCAGGCACTGAAGCTTTCTTT.

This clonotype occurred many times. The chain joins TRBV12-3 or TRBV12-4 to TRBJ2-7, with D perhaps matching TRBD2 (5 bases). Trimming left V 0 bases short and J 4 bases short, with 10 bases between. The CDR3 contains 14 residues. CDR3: CASSLAGRRYEQYF. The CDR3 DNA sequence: TGTGCCAGCAGTTTAGCGGGCCGGAGGTACGAGCAGTACTTC.

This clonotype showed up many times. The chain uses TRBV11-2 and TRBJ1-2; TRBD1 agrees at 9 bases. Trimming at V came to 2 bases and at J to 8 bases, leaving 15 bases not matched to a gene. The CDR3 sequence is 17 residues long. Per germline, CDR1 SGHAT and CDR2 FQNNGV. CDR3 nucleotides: TGTGCCAGCAGCTTAACAGGGCTTCCGGGACAGGGCGACGGCTACACCTTC. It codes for CASSLTGLPGQGDGYTF.

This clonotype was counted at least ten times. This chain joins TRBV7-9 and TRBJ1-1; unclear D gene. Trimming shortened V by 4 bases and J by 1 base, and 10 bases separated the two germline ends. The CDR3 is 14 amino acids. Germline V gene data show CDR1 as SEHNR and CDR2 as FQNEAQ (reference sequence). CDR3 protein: CASSSPRTNTEAFF. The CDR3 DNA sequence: TGTGCCAGCAGCTCCCCGCGCACGAACACTGAAGCTTTCTTT.

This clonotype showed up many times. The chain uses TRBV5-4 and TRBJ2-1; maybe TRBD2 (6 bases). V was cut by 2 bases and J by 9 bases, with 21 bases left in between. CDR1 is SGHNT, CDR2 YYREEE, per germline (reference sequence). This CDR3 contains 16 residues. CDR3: CASSFRPLGGFGEQFF. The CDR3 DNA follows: TGTGCCAGCAGCTTCCGCCCTCTGGGGGGTTTTGGTGAGCAGTTCTTC.

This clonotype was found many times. DNA for the CDR3: TGTGCCAGCAGTCGCCCAACATCGACTGAAGCTTTCTTT. Protein sequence: CASSRPTSTEAFF. V is TRBV27 and J is TRBJ1-1; D call uncertain. CDR3 length: 13 residues. CDR1 and CDR2 (germline): MNHEY, SMNVEV (reference sequence). The V gene lost 5 bases and the J gene lost 5 bases, with 12 bases spanning the gap.

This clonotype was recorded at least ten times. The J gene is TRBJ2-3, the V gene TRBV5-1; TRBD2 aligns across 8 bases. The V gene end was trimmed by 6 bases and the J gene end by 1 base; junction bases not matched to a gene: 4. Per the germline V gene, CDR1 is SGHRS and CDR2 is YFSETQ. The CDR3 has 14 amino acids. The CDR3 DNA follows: TGCGCCAGCACCGTACTAGCGGGCACAGATACGCAGTATTTT. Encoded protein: CASTVLAGTDTQYF.

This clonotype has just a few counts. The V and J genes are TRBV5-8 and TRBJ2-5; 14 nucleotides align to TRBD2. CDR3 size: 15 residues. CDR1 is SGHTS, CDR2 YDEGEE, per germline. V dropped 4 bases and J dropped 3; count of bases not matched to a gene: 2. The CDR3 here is CASSPGLAGEETQYF. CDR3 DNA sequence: TGTGCCAGCAGCCCGGGACTAGCGGGGGAAGAGACCCAGTACTTC.

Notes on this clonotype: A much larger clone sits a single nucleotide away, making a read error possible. In DNA form, the CDR3 reads TGCGCCAGCAGCTTGGGGGGGAGTAAGGAGGTGGATACGCAGTATTTT. It specifies CASSLGGSKEVDTQYF. The V call is TRBV5-1, the J call TRBJ2-3, with D perhaps TRBD1 or TRBD2 (5 bases each). The CDR3 sequence is 16 residues long. Germline V gene data show CDR1 as SGHRS and CDR2 as YFSETQ. The ends were cut back, 0 bases at V and 6 bases at J, with 17 bases in the middle.

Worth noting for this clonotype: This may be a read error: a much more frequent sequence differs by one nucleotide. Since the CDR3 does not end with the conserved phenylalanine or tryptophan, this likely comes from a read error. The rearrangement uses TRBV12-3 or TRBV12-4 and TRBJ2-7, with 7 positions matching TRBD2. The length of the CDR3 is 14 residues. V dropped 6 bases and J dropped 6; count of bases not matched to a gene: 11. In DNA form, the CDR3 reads TGTGCCAGCAGAAATCCCCGAGCGGGGAGCGAGCAGTACATC. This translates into CASRNPRAGSEQYI.